Following are 20 T cell receptor beta chains from one sample sequenced in a study of technical replicates of blood from several donors. Profiled with immunoSEQ multiplex PCR; TCRdb holds only in-frame clones, not every one. This sample has 74,000 or so clones; around 96% occur once, and the top ten carry approximately 0.3%. Sequencing was done on a sample of T cells isolated from PBMCs. These receptors all come from a human donor in good health.

The chain uses TRBV6-5 and TRBJ2-1; 7 bases line up with TRBD2. Unmatched junction bases numbered 11, after V lost 5 bases and J lost 7 bases. The CDR3 is 15 residues long. CDR1 and CDR2 from the germline V gene are MNHEY and SVGAGI. CDR3 nucleotides: TGTGCCAGCAGTAGAAGCGGGATGCGTGGGAATGAGCAGTTCTTC. It codes for CASSRSGMRGNEQFF.

The CDR3 reads CSVQLARTYEQYF. The CDR3 region has the DNA TGCAGCGTCCAACTAGCGAGAACCTACGAGCAGTACTTC. This chain connects TRBV29-1 to TRBJ2-7; 7 positions match TRBD2. The germline V gene has CDR1 SQVTM and CDR2 ANQGSEA. This CDR3 has 13 residues. V lost 6 bases and J lost 2; bases outside the gene matches: 7.

This sequence joins TRBV6-5 and TRBJ2-5; TRBD1 matches at 7 bases. The CDR3 is 14 amino acids. With V trimmed by 4 bases and J by 1 base, 3 bases remained unmatched. Germline CDR1 and CDR2: MNHEY and SVGAGI. The CDR3 sequence is CASSSGTAQETQYF. The CDR3 DNA reads as TGTGCCAGCAGTTCCGGGACAGCCCAAGAGACCCAGTACTTC.

This rearrangement joins TRBV6-5 to TRBJ2-3; perhaps TRBD1 as D (6 bases). Trimming removed 4 bases from V and 0 bases from J, with 11 bases in between. Germline V gives CDR1 MNHEY, CDR2 SVGAGI. The CDR3 runs 15 residues. In DNA form, the CDR3 reads TGTGCCAGCAGTTCCGACAGGCCTAGCACAGATACGCAGTATTTT. Translation gives CASSSDRPSTDTQYF.

The gene calls are TRBV27 and TRBJ2-3; D might be TRBD1 (5 bases). The CDR3 sequence is 16 residues long. Germline V lookup: CDR1 MNHEY, CDR2 SMNVEV (reference sequence). The ends were cut back, 3 bases at V and 5 bases at J, with 18 bases in the middle. This chain's CDR3 is CASSLAGFGQGDTQYF. The CDR3 coding sequence is TGTGCCAGCAGTTTGGCAGGCTTTGGGCAGGGAGATACGCAGTATTTT.

The chain carries TRBV2 and TRBJ1-2; D unresolved. Trimming pared 9 bases from V and 5 bases from J, leaving 13 bases between. Per the germline V gene, CDR1 is SNHLY and CDR2 is FYNNEI. The CDR3 is made up of 12 amino acids. The CDR3 is CARTNAVYGYTF. The CDR3, as DNA: TGTGCCAGAACTAACGCGGTGTATGGCTACACCTTC. The full variable domain, its missing parts supplied by reference TRBV2 and TRBJ1-2, is EPEVTQTPSHQVTQMGQEVILRCVPISNHLYFYWYRQILGQKVEFLVSFYNNEISEKSEIFDDQFSVERPDGSNFTLKIRSTKLEDSAMYFCARTNAVYGYTFGSGTRLTVV.

CDR3 loop: CASSHQTSFISSYEQYF. CDR3 in DNA: TGCGCCAGCAGCCACCAGACTAGCTTTATATCTTCGTACGAGCAGTACTTC. The chain is built from TRBV4-3 and TRBJ2-7; 7 bases are shared with TRBD2. The J segment lost 4 bases and the V segment lost 3 bases, leaving 15 bases of the junction unmatched. This CDR3 is 17 amino acids long. Germline V gene data show CDR1 as LGHNA and CDR2 as YSLEER.

This clone was observed once. The V and J genes are TRBV19 and TRBJ2-1; possibly TRBD2 for D (6 bases). Germline CDR1 is LNHDA and CDR2 is SQIVND (reference sequence). This CDR3 comprises 17 residues. V was pared by 3 bases and J by 5 bases, with 20 bases between. CDR3 amino acids: CASSIPSASATNNEQFF. DNA for the CDR3: TGTGCCAGTAGTATCCCCTCTGCTAGCGCTACCAACAATGAGCAGTTCTTC.

J is TRBJ2-2 and V is TRBV29-1, with a weak D call TRBD1 (6 bases). Germline CDR1 and CDR2: SQVTM and ANQGSEA. This CDR3 is 14 amino acids long. V was clipped by 1 base and J by 7 bases, with 13 bases between them. CDR3 coding DNA: TGCAGCGTTGAAGTTTTACAGGGCCTCGGGGAGCTGTTTTTT. As protein: CSVEVLQGLGELFF.

The rearrangement links TRBV9 to TRBJ2-3; D is ambiguous. Germline V CDR1 and CDR2: SGDLS, YYNGEE. This CDR3 comprises 13 residues. Trimming shortened V by 0 bases and J by 4 bases, and 6 bases separated the two germline ends. CDR3 nucleotides: TGTGCCAGCAGCGTAGGTCCGGCAGATACGCAGTATTTT. Protein product: CASSVGPADTQYF.

Note on this clone: Other DNA sequences of this sample code for an identical CDR3. This chain joins TRBV28 and TRBJ2-7; D gene uncertain. Per germline, CDR1 MDHEN and CDR2 SYDVKM. The CDR3 has 11 amino acids. Between the trimmed V and J ends, which lost 6 bases and 1 base, there was a span of 4 bases. The CDR3 DNA reads as TGTGCCAGCAGCCGTTCCTACGAGCAGTACTTC. Encoded protein: CASSRSYEQYF. The whole variable domain, filled in from reference TRBV28 and TRBJ2-7, reads DVKVTQSSRYLVKRTGEKVFLECVQDMDHENMFWYRQDPGLGLRLIYFSYDVKMKEKGDIPEGYSVSREKKERFSLILESASTNQTSMYLCASSRSYEQYFGPGTRLTVT.

This chain connects TRBV7-6 to TRBJ2-5, with 7 positions matching TRBD2. V lost 2 bases to trimming and J lost 3 bases; unmatched junction nucleotides: 18. The CDR3 is 19 residues long. The V gene's germline CDR1 is SGHVS and CDR2 FNYEAQ. The CDR3 DNA sequence: TGTGCCAGCAGCTTACCTTTACCGGGAGGCCGGATTTTAGAAGAGACCCAGTACTTC. This codes for CASSLPLPGGRILEETQYF.

The chain joins TRBV11-2 to TRBJ2-7; D not resolved. V lost 3 bases and J lost 3, with 9 bases in between. Germline V gene data show CDR1 as SGHAT and CDR2 as FQNNGV. The CDR3 has 13 amino acids. The CDR3 nucleotides are TGTGCCAGCAGCTTCCCTCGGGTCTACGAGCAGTACTTC. This encodes CASSFPRVYEQYF.

This chain links TRBV9 with TRBJ2-5, with TRBD2 identical over 7 bases. Losses at the gene ends were 0 bases for V and 4 bases for J; bases not matched to a gene: 3. Per the germline V gene, CDR1 is SGDLS and CDR2 is YYNGEE. The CDR3 has 14 residues. CDR3 amino acids: CASSVDGGRETQYF. DNA of the CDR3: TGTGCCAGCAGCGTAGATGGCGGGAGAGAGACCCAGTACTTC.

In its sample, this clone was seen once. The chain has TRBV6-5 and TRBJ1-2; D may be TRBD1 (5 bases). Germline V CDR1 and CDR2: MNHEY, SVGAGI. The CDR3 is 15 amino acids. V was clipped by 0 bases and J by 2 bases, with 10 bases between them. The CDR3 is CASSYSAGYNYGYTF. In DNA, the CDR3 is TGTGCCAGCAGTTACTCGGCAGGGTACAACTATGGCTACACCTTC.

V is TRBV6-5 and J is TRBJ2-7; TRBD2 matches at 11 bases. The CDR3 runs to 15 residues. V dropped 5 bases and J dropped 0; count of bases not matched to a gene: 3. The germline CDR1 and CDR2 sequences are MNHEY and SVGAGI. The DNA of the CDR3 is TGTGCCAGCAGTCCTACTAGCGGGAGCTCCTACGAGCAGTACTTC. Its protein is CASSPTSGSSYEQYF.

V is TRBV6-5 and J is TRBJ2-1; weak D call: TRBD2 (5 bases). Germline-derived CDR1 and CDR2 are MNHEY and SVGAGI. Trimming removed 10 bases from V and 7 bases from J, with 14 bases in between. This CDR3 is built from 12 residues. The CDR3 loop is CATSSLGNEQFF. The CDR3 DNA reads as TGTGCCACCTCTAGCCTGGGGAATGAGCAGTTCTTC.

The chain has TRBV4-1 and TRBJ2-7, with D tentatively TRBD2 (6 bases). CDR1 is MGHRA and CDR2 is YSYEKL in the germline V gene. The CDR3 consists of 16 residues. V was pared by 0 bases and J by 1 base, with 13 bases between. In DNA, the CDR3 is TGCGCCAGCAGCCAAGATCTGTCGGGAGAATCCTACGAGCAGTACTTC. It specifies CASSQDLSGESYEQYF.

The chain links TRBV7-6 to TRBJ1-1; D might be TRBD1 (6 bases). The CDR3 length is 16 residues. The ends were cut back, 4 bases at V and 5 bases at J, with 20 bases in the middle. The germline V gene has CDR1 SGHVS and CDR2 FNYEAQ. The CDR3 sequence is CASSSGEWGLDTEAFF. The CDR3 DNA follows: TGTGCCAGCAGCTCCGGCGAATGGGGGCTGGATACTGAAGCTTTCTTT.

The gene calls are TRBV28 and TRBJ2-2; the D is unclear. CDR1 is MDHEN, CDR2 SYDVKM, per germline. This CDR3 comprises 14 residues. V dropped 2 bases and J dropped 5 bases, with 9 bases sitting between them. CDR3 nucleotides: TGTGCCAGCAGTTTAACTATGAGGACCGGGGAGCTGTTTTTT. This encodes CASSLTMRTGELFF.